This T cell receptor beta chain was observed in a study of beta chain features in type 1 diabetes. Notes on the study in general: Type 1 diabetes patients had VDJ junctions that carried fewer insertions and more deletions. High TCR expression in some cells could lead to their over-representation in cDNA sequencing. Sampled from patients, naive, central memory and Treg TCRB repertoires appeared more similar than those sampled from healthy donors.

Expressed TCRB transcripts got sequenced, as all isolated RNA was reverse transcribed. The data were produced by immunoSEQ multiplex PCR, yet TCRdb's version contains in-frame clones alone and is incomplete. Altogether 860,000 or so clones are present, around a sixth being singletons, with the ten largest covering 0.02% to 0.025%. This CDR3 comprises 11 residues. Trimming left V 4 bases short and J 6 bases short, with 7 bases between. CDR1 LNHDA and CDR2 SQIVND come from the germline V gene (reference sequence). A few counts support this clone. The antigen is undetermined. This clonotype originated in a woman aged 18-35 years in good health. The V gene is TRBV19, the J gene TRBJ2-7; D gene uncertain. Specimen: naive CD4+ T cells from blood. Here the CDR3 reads CASSSASEQYF. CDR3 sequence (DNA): TGTGCCAGTAGTAGTGCATCCGAGCAGTACTTC.